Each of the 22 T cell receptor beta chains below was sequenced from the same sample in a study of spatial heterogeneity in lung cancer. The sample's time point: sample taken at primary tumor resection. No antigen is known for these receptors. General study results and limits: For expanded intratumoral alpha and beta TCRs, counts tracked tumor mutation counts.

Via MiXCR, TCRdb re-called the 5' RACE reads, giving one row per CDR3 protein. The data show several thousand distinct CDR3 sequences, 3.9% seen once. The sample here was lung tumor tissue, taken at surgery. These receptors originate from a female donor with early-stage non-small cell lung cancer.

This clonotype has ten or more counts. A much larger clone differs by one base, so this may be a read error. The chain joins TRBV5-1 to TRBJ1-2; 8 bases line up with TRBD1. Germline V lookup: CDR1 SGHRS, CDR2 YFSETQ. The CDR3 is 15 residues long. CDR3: CASSLVVRGRDGYNF. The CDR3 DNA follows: TGCGCCAGCAGCTTGGTCGTCAGGGGGCGAGATGGCTACAACTTC. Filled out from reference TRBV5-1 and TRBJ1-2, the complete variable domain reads KAGVTQTPRYLIKTRGQQVTLSCSPISGHRSVSWYQQTPGQGLQFLFEYFSETQRNKGNFPGRFSGRQFSNSRSEMNVSTLELGDSALYLCASSLVVRGRDGYNFGSGTRLTVV.

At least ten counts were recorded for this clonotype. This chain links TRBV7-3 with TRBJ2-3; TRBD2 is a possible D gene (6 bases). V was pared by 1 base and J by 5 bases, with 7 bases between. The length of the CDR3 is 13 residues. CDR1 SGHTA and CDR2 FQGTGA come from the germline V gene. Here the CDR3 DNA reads TGTGCCAGCAGCTTAAGGGGAGGAGATACGCAGTATTTT. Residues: CASSLRGGDTQYF. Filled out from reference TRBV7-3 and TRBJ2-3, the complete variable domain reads GAGVSQTPSNKVTEKGKYVELRCDPISGHTALYWYRQSLGQGPEFLIYFQGTGAADDSGLPNDRFFAVRPEGSVSTLKIQRTERGDSAVYLCASSLRGGDTQYFGPGTRLTVL.

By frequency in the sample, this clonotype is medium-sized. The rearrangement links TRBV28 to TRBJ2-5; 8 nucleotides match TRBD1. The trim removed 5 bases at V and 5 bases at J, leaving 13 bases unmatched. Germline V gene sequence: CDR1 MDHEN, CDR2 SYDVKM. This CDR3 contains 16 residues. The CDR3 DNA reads TGTGCCAGCAGTCCAGGCGGGGCAGGGGGCGCGGAGACCCAGTACTTC. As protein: CASSPGGAGGAETQYF.

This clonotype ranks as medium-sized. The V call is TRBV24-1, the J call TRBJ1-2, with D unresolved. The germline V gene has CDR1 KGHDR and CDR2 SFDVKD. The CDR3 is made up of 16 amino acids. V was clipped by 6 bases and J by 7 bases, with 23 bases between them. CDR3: CATSPRFPIVGGGYTF. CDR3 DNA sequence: TGTGCCACCAGTCCACGATTCCCCATCGTGGGCGGTGGCTACACCTTC.

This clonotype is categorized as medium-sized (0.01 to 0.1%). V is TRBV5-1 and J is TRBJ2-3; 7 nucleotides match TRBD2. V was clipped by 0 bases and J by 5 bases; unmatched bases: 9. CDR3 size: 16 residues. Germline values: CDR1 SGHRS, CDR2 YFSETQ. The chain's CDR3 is CASSLEGGRGGDTQYF. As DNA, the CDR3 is TGCGCCAGCAGCTTGGAGGGCGGGAGAGGTGGAGATACGCAGTATTTT.

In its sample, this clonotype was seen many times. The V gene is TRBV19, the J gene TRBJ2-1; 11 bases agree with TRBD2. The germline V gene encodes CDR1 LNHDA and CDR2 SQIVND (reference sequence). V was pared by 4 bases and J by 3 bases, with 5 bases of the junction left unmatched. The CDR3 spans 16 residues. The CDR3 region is CASSKRGLADYNEQFF. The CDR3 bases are TGTGCCAGTAGTAAAAGGGGACTAGCGGACTACAATGAGCAGTTCTTC.

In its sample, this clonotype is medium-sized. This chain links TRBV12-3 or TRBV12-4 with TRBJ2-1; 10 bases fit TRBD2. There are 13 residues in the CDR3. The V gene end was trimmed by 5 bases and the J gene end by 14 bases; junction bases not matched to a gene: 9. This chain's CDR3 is CASSRAGGTSEFF. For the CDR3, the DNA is TGTGCCAGCAGTCGAGCCGGGGGGACTAGCGAGTTCTTC.

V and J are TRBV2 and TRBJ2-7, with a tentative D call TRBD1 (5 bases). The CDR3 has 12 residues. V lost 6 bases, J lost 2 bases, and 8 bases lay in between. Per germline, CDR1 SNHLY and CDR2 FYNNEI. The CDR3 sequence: CASSEQAYEQYF. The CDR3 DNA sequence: TGTGCCAGCAGCGAACAGGCCTACGAGCAGTACTTC.

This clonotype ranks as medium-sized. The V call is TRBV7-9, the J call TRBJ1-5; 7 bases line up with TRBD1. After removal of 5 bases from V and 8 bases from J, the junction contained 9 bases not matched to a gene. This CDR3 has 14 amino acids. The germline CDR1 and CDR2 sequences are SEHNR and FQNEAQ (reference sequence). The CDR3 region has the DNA TGTGCCAGCAGCCCAGGACAGGATAGGGAGCCCCAGCATTTT. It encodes CASSPGQDREPQHF.

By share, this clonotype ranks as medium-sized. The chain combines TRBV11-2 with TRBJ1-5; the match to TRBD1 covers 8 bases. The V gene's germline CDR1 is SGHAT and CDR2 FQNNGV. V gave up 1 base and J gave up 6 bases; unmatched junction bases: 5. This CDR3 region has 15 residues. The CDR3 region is CASSLGRQGFQPQHF. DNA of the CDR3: TGTGCCAGCAGCTTAGGGAGACAGGGGTTTCAGCCCCAGCATTTT.

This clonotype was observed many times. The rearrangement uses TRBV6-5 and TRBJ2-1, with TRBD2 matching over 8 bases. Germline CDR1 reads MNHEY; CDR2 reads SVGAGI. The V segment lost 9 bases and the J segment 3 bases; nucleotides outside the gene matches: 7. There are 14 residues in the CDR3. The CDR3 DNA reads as TGTGCCAGTCAGACCGGGACTAGCTACAATGAGCAGTTCTTC. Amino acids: CASQTGTSYNEQFF.

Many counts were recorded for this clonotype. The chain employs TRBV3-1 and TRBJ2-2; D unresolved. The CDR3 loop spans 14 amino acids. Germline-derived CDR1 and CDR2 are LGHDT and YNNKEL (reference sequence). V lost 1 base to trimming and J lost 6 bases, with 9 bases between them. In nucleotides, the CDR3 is TGTGCCAGCAGCCAAGCCTCGACTTCCGGGGAGCTGTTTTTT. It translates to CASSQASTSGELFF. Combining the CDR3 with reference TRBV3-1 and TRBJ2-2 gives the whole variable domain DTAVSQTPKYLVTQMGNDKSIKCEQNLGHDTMYWYKQDSKKFLKIMFSYNNKELIINETVPNRFSPKSPDKAHLNLHINSLELGDSAVYFCASSQASTSGELFFGEGSRLTVL.

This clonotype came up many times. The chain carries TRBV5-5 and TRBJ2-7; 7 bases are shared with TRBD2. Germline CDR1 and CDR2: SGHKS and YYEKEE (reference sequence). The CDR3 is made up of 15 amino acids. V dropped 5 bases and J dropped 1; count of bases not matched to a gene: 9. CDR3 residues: CASSRTGLSSYEQYF. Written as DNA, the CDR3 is TGTGCCAGCAGTCGAACGGGACTATCGTCCTACGAGCAGTACTTC.

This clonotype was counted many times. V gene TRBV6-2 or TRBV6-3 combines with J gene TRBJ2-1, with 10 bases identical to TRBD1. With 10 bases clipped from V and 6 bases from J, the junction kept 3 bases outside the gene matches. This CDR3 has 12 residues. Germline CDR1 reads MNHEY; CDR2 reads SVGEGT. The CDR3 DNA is TGTGCCATACGGACAGGGGGCAATGAGCAGTTCTTC. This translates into CAIRTGGNEQFF.

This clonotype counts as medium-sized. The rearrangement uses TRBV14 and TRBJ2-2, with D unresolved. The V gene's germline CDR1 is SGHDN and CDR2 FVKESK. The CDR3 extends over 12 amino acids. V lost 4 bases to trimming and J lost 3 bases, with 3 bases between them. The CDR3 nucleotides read TGTGCCAGCAGCCGGCACACCGGGGAGCTGTTTTTT. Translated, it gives CASSRHTGELFF.

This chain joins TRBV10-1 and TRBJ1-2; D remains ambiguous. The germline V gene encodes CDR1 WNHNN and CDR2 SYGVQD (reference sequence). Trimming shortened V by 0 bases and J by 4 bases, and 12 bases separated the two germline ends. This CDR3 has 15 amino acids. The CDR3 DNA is TGCGCCAGCAGTGAGTCTTCGGGAGTATCCTATGGCTACACCTTC. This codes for CASSESSGVSYGYTF.

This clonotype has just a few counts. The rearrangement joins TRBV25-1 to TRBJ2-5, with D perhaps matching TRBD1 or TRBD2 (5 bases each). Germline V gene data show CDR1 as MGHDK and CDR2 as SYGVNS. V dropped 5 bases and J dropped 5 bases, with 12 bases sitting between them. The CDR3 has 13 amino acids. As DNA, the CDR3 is TGTGCCAGCAGTCTACCGGGGACGGAGACCCAGTACTTC. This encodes CASSLPGTETQYF.

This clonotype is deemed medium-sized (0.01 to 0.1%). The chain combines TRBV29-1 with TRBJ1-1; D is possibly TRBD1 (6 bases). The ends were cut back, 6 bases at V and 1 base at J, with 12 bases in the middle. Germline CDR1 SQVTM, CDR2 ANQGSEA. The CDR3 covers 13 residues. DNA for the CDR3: TGCAGCGTGGGGGAGGGGGAGAACACTGAAGCTTTCTTT. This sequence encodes CSVGEGENTEAFF.

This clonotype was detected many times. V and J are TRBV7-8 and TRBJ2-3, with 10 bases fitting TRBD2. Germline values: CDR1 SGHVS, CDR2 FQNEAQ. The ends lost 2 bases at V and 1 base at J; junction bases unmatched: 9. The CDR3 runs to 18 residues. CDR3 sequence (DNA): TGTGCCAGCAGCTTACGATTCGCCGGGACTAGCGGCACAGATACGCAGTATTTT. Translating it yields CASSLRFAGTSGTDTQYF.

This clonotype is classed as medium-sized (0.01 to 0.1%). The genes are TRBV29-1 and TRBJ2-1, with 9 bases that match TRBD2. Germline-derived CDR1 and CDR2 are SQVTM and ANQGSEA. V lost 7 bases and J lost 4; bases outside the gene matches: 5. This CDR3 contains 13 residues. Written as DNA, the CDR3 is TGCAGCGCCCAGACTAGCGGTTACAATGAGCAGTTCTTC. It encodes CSAQTSGYNEQFF.

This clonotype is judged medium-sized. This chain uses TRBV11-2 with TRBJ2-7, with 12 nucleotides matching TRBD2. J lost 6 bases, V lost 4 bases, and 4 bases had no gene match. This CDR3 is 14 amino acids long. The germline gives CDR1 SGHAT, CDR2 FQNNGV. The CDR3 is CASSWTSGESEQYF. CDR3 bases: TGTGCCAGCAGCTGGACTAGCGGGGAGAGCGAGCAGTACTTC.

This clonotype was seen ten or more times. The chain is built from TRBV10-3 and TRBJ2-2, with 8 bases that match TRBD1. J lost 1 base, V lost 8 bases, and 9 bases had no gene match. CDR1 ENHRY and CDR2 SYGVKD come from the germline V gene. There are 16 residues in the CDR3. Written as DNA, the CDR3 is TGTGCCATCGGGGGTCTAGGACAGGGGAACACCGGGGAGCTGTTTTTT. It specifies CAIGGLGQGNTGELFF.